The clone carrying this T cell receptor (beta chain) was detected a few times. TCRdb called the RT-PCR reads again in MiXCR, with one record for every CDR3 protein. The repertoire holds under 950,000 distinct CDR3 sequences, about 20% seen once, with 10% to 13% in the top ten. This specimen belongs to a study of response to subunit inactivated influenza vaccine. The CDR3 is 15 amino acids. With 6 bases removed from V and 2 bases from J, the gap between germline ends came to 16 bases. V gene TRBV12-3 or TRBV12-4 combines with J gene TRBJ1-2; no firm D call. Source: PBMCs from blood, taken less than 6 days after vaccination. The clonotype originates from a man between 50 and 59 years old who received an inactivated influenza vaccine. CDR3 amino acids: CASSLGIGNNYGYTF. The CDR3 DNA sequence: TGTGCCAGCAGCCTGGGTATAGGGAACAACTATGGCTACACCTTC.